This T cell receptor (beta chain) was found in a study of Graves' ophthalmopathy and Graves' hyperthyroidism. This clonotype was seen once. The antigen remains undetermined. V was clipped by 1 base and J by 4 bases, with 10 bases between them. Germline loops: CDR1 SNHLY, CDR2 FYNNEI. The CDR3 is made up of 14 amino acids. RNA transcripts were the template, and TCR beta CDR3 regions were amplified from them. Following a first-round RT-PCR that used HTBI primers, a second-round multiplex PCR was carried out. One entry per CDR3 protein results from TCRdb running MiXCR on the multiplex PCR reads. The table includes about 700,000 distinct CDR3 sequences, roughly two fifths detected once. Study observations and caveats: The model predicted progression of ophthalmopathy with a sensitivity of roughly 71%, and its specificity was around 72%.

The source of this sequence is an adult man with Graves' ophthalmopathy. J is TRBJ1-2 and V is TRBV2; TRBD1 might be the D (5 bases). Sample: peripheral blood. CDR3 amino acids: CASSEEGTAYGYTF. The CDR3 region has the DNA TGTGCCAGCAGTGAAGAGGGGACGGCCTATGGCTACACCTTC.